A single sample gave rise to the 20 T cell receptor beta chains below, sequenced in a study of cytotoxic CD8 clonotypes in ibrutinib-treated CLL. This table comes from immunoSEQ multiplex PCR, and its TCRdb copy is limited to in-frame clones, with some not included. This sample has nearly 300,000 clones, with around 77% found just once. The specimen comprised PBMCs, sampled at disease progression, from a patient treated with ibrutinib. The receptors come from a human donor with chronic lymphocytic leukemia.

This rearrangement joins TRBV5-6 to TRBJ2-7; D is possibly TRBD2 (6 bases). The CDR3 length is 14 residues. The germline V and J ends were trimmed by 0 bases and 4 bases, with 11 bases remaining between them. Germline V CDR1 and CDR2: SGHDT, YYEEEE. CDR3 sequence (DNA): TGTGCCAGCAGCTTGGGGTTCGGAGGGTACGAGCAGTACTTC. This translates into CASSLGFGGYEQYF.

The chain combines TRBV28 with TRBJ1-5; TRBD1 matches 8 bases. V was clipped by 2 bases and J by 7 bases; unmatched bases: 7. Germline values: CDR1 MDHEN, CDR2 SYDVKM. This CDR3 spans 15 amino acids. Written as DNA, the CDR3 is TGTGCCAGCAGTTTAAGCAGGGGGCTTGAGCAGCCCCAGCATTTT. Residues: CASSLSRGLEQPQHF.

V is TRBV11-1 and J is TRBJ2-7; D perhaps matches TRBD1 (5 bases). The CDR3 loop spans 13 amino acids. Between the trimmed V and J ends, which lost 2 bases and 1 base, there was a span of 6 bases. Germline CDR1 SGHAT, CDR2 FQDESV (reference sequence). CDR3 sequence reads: CASSLRGSYEQYF. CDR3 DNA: TGTGCCAGCAGCTTAAGGGGATCCTACGAGCAGTACTTC.

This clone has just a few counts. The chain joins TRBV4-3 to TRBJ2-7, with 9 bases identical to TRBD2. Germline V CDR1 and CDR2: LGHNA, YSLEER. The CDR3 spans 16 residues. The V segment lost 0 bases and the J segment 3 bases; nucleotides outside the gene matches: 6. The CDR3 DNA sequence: TGCGCCAGCAGCCAAGAGGGTCTAGCGGGAATCTACGAGCAGTACTTC. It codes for CASSQEGLAGIYEQYF.

In DNA form, the CDR3 reads TGTGCCAGCAGCTCCCTAAAGGCCCGTGGACAGGGGGTCTCCGGGGAGCTGTTTTTT. Translation gives CASSSLKARGQGVSGELFF. The rearrangement joins TRBV7-9 to TRBJ2-2, with TRBD1 identical over 10 bases. This CDR3 is 19 amino acids long. V was clipped by 4 bases and J by 6 bases; unmatched bases: 17. CDR1 is SEHNR and CDR2 is FQNEAQ in the germline V gene (reference sequence).

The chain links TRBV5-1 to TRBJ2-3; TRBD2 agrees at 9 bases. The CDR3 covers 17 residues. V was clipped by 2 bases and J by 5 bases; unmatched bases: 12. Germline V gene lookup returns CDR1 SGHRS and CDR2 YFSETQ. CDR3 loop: CASSFRAGGSLVDTQYF. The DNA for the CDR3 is TGCGCCAGCAGCTTTCGAGCGGGGGGATCATTGGTAGATACGCAGTATTTT.

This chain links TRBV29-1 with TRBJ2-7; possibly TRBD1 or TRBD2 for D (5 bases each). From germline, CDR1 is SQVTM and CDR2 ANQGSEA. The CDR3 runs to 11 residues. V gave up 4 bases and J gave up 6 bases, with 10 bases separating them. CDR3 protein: CSVVKGSEQYF. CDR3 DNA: TGCAGCGTTGTAAAGGGGAGCGAGCAGTACTTC.

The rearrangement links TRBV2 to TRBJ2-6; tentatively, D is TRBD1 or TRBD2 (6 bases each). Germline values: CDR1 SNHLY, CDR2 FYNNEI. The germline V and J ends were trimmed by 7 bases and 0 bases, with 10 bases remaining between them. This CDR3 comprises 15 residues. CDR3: CASTEGGSGANVLTF. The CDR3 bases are TGTGCCAGCACCGAGGGGGGCTCTGGGGCCAACGTCCTGACTTTC.

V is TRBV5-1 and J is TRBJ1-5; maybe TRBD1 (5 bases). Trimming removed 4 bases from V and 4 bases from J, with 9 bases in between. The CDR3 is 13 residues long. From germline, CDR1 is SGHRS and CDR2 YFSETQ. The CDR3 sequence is CASSPEGNQPQHF. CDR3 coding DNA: TGCGCCAGCAGCCCGGAGGGGAATCAGCCCCAGCATTTT.

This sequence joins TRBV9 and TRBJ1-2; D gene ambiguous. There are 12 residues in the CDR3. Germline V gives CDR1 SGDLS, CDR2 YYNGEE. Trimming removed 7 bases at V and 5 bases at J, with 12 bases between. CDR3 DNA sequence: TGTGCCAGCCGCAGAGAGATTTATGGCTACACCTTC. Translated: CASRREIYGYTF.

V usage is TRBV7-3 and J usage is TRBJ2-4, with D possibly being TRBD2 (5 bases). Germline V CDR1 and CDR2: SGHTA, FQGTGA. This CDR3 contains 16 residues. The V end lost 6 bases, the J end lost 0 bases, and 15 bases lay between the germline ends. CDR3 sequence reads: CASSPQRTIAKNIQYF. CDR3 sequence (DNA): TGTGCCAGCAGTCCTCAGCGGACCATAGCCAAAAACATTCAGTACTTC. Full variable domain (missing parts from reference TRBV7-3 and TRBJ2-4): GAGVSQTPSNKVTEKGKYVELRCDPISGHTALYWYRQSLGQGPEFLIYFQGTGAADDSGLPNDRFFAVRPEGSVSTLKIQRTERGDSAVYLCASSPQRTIAKNIQYFGAGTRLSVL.

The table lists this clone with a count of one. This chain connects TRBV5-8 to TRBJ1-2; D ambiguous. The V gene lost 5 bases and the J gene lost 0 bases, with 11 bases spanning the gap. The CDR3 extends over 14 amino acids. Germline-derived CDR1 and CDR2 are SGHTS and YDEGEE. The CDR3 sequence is CASRGWDPNYGYTF. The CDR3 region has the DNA TGTGCCAGCAGAGGCTGGGATCCTAACTATGGCTACACCTTC. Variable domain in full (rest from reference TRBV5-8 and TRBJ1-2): EAGVTQSPTHLIKTRGQQATLRCSPISGHTSVYWYQQALGLGLQFLLWYDEGEERNRGNFPPRFSGRQFPNYSSELNVNALELEDSALYLCASRGWDPNYGYTFGSGTRLTVV.

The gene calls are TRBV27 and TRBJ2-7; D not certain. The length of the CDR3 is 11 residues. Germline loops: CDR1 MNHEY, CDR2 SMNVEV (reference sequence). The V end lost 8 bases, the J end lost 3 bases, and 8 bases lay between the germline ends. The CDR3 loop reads CASLYLYEQYF. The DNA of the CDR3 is TGTGCCAGCCTCTACCTCTACGAGCAGTACTTC.

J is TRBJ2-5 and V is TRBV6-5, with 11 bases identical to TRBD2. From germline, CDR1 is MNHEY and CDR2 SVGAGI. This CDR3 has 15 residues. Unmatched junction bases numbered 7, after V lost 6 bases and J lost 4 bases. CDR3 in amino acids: CASSPTSGVRETQYF. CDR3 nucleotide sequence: TGTGCCAGCAGCCCGACTAGCGGGGTCAGAGAGACCCAGTACTTC.

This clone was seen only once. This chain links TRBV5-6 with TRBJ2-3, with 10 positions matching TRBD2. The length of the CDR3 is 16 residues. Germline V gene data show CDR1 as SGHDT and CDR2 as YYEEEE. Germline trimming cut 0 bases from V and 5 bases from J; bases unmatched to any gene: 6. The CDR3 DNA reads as TGTGCCAGCAGCTTGGAACAAGCGGGAGGGGTAGATACGCAGTATTTT. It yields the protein CASSLEQAGGVDTQYF.

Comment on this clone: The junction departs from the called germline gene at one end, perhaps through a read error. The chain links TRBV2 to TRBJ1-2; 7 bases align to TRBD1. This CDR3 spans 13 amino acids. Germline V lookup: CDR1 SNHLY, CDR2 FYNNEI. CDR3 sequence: CASSGTGDYDYTF. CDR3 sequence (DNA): TGTGCCAGCAGTGGAACAGGGGACTATGACTACACCTTC.

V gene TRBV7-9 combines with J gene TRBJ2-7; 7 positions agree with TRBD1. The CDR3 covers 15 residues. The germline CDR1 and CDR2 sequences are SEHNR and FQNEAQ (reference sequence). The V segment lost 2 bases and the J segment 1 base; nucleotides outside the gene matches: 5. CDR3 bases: TGTGCCAGCAGCTTACCGACAGGGAAATCCTACGAGCAGTACTTC. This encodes CASSLPTGKSYEQYF. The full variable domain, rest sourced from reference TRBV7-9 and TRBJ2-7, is DTGVSQNPRHKITKRGQNVTFRCDPISEHNRLYWYRQTLGQGPEFLTYFQNEAQLEKSRLLSDRFSAERPKGSFSTLEIQRTEQGDSAMYLCASSLPTGKSYEQYFGPGTRLTVT.

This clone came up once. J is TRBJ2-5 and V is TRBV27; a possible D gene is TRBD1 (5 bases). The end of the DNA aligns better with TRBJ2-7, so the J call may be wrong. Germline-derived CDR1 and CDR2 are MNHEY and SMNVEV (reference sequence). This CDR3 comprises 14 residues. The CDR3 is CASSFGRETYEQYF. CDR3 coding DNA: TGTGCCAGCAGTTTCGGCAGGGAAACCTACGAGCAGTACTTC.

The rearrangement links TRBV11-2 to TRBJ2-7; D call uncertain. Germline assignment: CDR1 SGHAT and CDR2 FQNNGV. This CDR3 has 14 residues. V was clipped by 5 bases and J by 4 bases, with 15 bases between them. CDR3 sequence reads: CASSLPGGKYEQYF. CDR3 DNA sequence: TGTGCCAGCAGCCTCCCGGGCGGTAAATACGAGCAGTACTTC.

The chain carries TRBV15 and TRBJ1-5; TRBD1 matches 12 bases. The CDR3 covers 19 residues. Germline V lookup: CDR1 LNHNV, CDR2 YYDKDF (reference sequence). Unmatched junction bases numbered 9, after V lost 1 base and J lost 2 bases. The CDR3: CATSRVWDRGLLGNQPQHF. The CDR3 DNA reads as TGTGCCACCAGCAGAGTATGGGACAGGGGGCTGTTGGGCAATCAGCCCCAGCATTTT.